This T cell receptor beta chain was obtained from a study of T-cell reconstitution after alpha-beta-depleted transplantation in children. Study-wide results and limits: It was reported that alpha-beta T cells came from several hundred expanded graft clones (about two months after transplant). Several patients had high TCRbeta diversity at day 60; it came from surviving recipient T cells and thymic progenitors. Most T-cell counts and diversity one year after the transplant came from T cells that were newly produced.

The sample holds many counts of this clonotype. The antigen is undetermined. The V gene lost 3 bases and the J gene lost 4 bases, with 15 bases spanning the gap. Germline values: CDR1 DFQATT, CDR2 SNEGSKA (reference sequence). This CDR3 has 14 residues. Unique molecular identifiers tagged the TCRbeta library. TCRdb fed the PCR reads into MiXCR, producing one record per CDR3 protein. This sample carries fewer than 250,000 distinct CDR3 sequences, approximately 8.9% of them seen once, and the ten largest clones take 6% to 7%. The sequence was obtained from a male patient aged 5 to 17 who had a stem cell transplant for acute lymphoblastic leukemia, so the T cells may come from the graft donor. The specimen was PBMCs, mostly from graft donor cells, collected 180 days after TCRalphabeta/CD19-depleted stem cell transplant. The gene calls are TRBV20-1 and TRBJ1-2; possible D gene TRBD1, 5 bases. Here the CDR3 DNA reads TGCAGTGCTAGCCACCGGGACCGACTCTATGGCTACACCTTC. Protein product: CSASHRDRLYGYTF.